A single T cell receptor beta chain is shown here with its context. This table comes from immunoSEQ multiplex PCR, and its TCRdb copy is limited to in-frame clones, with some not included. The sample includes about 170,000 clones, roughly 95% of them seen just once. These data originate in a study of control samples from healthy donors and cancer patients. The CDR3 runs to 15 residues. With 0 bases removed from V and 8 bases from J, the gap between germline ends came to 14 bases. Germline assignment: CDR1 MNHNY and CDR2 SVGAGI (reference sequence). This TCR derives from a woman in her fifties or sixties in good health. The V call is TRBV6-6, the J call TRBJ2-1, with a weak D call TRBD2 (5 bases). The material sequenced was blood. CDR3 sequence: CASSYSRASSDEQFF. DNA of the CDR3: TGTGCCAGCAGTTACTCGAGGGCTAGCTCCGATGAGCAGTTCTTC.